These T cell receptor beta chains were read from a single sample in a study of OX40 agonist ivuxolimab in advanced cancers. TCRdb's copy holds only in-frame clones and misses some; the assay was immunoSEQ multiplex PCR. The sample consists of tens of thousands of clones, 70% to 85% of them appearing once. The sequencing used CD4+ or CD8+ T cells sorted from blood, collected in a trial of the OX40 agonist ivuxolimab. Receptor source: an adult with an advanced solid tumor such as melanoma, head and neck, liver or kidney cancer. Each CDR3 is given with its conserved first and last residue. A D gene is named only where the DNA matches it firmly. Not every row has a clone size; where given, it reads once, few, many or a size class.

J	V	size	D	length	DNA	CDR3
TRBJ1-1	TRBV18	NA	NA	13	TGTGCCAGCTCACGCGGGGGAAACACTGAAGCTTTCTTT	CASSRGGNTEAFF
TRBJ1-4	TRBV30	NA	NA	14	TGTGCCTGGAGACAAGGGAAAACTAATGAAAAACTGTTTTTT	CAWRQGKTNEKLFF
TRBJ2-2	TRBV19	few	TRBD2	18	TGTGCCAGTAGTAACCAGGGACTAGCGAGAACCAACACCGGGGAGCTGTTTTTT	CASSNQGLARTNTGELFF
TRBJ1-5	TRBV6-1	NA	NA	14	TGTGCCACCGTTATGGGGGGGACCGATCAGCCCCAGCATTTT	CATVMGGTDQPQHF
TRBJ2-6	TRBV5-1	few	TRBD1	15	TGCGCCAGCCAGACAGGGAGCTCTGGGGCCAACGTCCTGACTTTC	CASQTGSSGANVLTF
TRBJ2-1	TRBV6-1	NA	NA	13	TGTGCCAGCAGTAGGCAGGGATTCGGCGAGCAGTTCTTC	CASSRQGFGEQFF
TRBJ2-2	TRBV27	NA	NA	16	TGTGCCAGCAGTTGGACAGCACTACCGAACACCGGGGAGCTGTTTTTT	CASSWTALPNTGELFF
TRBJ2-7	TRBV30	NA	NA	13	TGTGCCTGGAGTGTCAGCGGTTCCTACGAGCAGTACTTC	CAWSVSGSYEQYF
TRBJ1-6	TRBV6-5	NA	NA	14	TGTGCCAGCAGCCCGAGCTCCTATAATTCACCCCTCCACTTT	CASSPSSYNSPLHF
TRBJ2-3	TRBV6-1	NA	TRBD1	15	TGTGCCAGCAGTGAAGTGACAGGGGTTGGAGATACGCAGTATTTT	CASSEVTGVGDTQYF
TRBJ1-1	TRBV27	NA	NA	13	TGTGCCAGCAGTTTATTGGGGGAGCCTGAAGCTTTCTTT	CASSLLGEPEAFF
TRBJ1-2	TRBV30	NA	NA	14	TGTGCCTGGAATCCGGGGGGGGGCGTCTATGGCTACACCTTC	CAWNPGGGVYGYTF
TRBJ1-4	TRBV2	few	NA	15	TGTGCCAGCAGTAACGAGGGGGCAACTAATGAAAAACTGTTTTTT	CASSNEGATNEKLFF
TRBJ2-1	TRBV7-2	NA	NA	13	TGTGCCACCGGGGCAAACTCCTACAATGAGCAGTTCTTC	CATGANSYNEQFF
TRBJ1-1	TRBV7-2	NA	NA	13	TGTGCCAGCAGCTTATATTGGAACACTGAAGCTTTCTTT	CASSLYWNTEAFF
TRBJ1-2	TRBV28	NA	TRBD1	14	TGTGCCAGCAGCCAGGGACAGGGAAACTATGGCTACACCTTC	CASSQGQGNYGYTF
TRBJ1-1	TRBV5-4	NA	NA	14	TGTGCCAGCAGCGCATCGTGGGAGGGGACTGAAGCTTTCTTT	CASSASWEGTEAFF
TRBJ2-7	TRBV7-9	NA	TRBD2	18	TGTGCCAGCAGCTTAGCCATGGGTTGGGGACTAGCGGGACACGAGCAGTACTTC	CASSLAMGWGLAGHEQYF
TRBJ1-2	TRBV28	NA	TRBD1	17	TGTGCCAGCAGTTTATGGGACAGGGGGGAAGTCAAGGGTGGCTACACCTTC	CASSLWDRGEVKGGYTF
TRBJ1-2	TRBV5-1	NA	NA	12	TGCGCCAGCAGCTTCGAGGGCTATGGCTACACCTTC	CASSFEGYGYTF
TRBJ2-5	TRBV7-2	NA	NA	15	TGTGCCAGCAGCTTAGTGGGTGGGGGCTGGGAGACCCAGTACTTC	CASSLVGGGWETQYF
TRBJ2-7	TRBV27	NA	NA	13	TGTGCCAGCAGTTTTTTCGGGCTGAACGAGCAGTACTTC	CASSFFGLNEQYF
TRBJ1-1	TRBV6-5	NA	NA	14	TGTGCCAGCAGTTACTCCCAGGGGAACACTGAAGCTTTCTTT	CASSYSQGNTEAFF
TRBJ1-4	TRBV7-9	NA	NA	15	TGTGCCAGCAGCCCTGGGACGGCCGCTAATGAAAAACTGTTTTTT	CASSPGTAANEKLFF
TRBJ1-1	TRBV11-3	NA	NA	13	TGTGCCAGCAGCTTAGTATCTTACACTGAAGCTTTCTTT	CASSLVSYTEAFF
TRBJ2-7	TRBV6-6	NA	TRBD2	15	TGTGCCAGCAGGTCACTAGCGGGAGGGCCTTACGAGCAGTACTTC	CASRSLAGGPYEQYF
TRBJ1-6	TRBV27	NA	NA	17	TGTGCCAGCAGTCCCCCTCGGGGCTGGGGAAATAATTCACCCCTCCACTTT	CASSPPRGWGNNSPLHF
TRBJ1-1	TRBV7-2	NA	NA	14	TGTGCCAGCAGCTTAGCAGCAGGGTCCACTGAAGCTTTCTTT	CASSLAAGSTEAFF
TRBJ1-5	TRBV27	NA	NA	13	TGTGCCACCTCCGGGACCGTGAATCAGCCCCAGCATTTT	CATSGTVNQPQHF
TRBJ2-2	TRBV11-2	once	NA	15	TGTGCCAGCAGCTTAGGGCAATCGAACACCGGGGAGCTGTTTTTT	CASSLGQSNTGELFF
TRBJ1-1	TRBV2	NA	NA	12	TGTGCCAGCAGTGTCATTTACGGGGAAGCTTTCTTT	CASSVIYGEAFF
TRBJ1-1	TRBV6-5	NA	NA	14	TGTGCCAGCTTACCACGGGATCCAAGCGGAGAAGCTTTCTTT	CASLPRDPSGEAFF
TRBJ2-3	TRBV7-9	NA	NA	17	TGTGCCAGCAGCCATCTGGCCCCCGGGAGTAGGACAGATACGCAGTATTTT	CASSHLAPGSRTDTQYF